This T cell receptor (beta chain) is drawn from a study of blood T cell repertoires in COVID-19. TCRdb keeps only in-frame clones here, not all; method: immunoSEQ multiplex PCR. Here the sample spans around 220,000 clones, roughly 90% being singletons. Germline loops: CDR1 SGHTS, CDR2 YDEGEE. This CDR3 is built from 16 residues. The V end was cut by 3 bases, the J end by 6 bases, with 21 bases between. The receptor was isolated from a woman aged 30 to 39 with acute COVID-19. The chain couples TRBV5-8 to TRBJ1-1, with D unclear. The sequenced sample was PBMCs or T cells enriched from blood (not recorded which). The DNA of the CDR3 is TGTGCCAGCAGCTCGTTTTGGACCCAGGTGGAGGCTGAAGCTTTCTTT. As protein: CASSSFWTQVEAEAFF.